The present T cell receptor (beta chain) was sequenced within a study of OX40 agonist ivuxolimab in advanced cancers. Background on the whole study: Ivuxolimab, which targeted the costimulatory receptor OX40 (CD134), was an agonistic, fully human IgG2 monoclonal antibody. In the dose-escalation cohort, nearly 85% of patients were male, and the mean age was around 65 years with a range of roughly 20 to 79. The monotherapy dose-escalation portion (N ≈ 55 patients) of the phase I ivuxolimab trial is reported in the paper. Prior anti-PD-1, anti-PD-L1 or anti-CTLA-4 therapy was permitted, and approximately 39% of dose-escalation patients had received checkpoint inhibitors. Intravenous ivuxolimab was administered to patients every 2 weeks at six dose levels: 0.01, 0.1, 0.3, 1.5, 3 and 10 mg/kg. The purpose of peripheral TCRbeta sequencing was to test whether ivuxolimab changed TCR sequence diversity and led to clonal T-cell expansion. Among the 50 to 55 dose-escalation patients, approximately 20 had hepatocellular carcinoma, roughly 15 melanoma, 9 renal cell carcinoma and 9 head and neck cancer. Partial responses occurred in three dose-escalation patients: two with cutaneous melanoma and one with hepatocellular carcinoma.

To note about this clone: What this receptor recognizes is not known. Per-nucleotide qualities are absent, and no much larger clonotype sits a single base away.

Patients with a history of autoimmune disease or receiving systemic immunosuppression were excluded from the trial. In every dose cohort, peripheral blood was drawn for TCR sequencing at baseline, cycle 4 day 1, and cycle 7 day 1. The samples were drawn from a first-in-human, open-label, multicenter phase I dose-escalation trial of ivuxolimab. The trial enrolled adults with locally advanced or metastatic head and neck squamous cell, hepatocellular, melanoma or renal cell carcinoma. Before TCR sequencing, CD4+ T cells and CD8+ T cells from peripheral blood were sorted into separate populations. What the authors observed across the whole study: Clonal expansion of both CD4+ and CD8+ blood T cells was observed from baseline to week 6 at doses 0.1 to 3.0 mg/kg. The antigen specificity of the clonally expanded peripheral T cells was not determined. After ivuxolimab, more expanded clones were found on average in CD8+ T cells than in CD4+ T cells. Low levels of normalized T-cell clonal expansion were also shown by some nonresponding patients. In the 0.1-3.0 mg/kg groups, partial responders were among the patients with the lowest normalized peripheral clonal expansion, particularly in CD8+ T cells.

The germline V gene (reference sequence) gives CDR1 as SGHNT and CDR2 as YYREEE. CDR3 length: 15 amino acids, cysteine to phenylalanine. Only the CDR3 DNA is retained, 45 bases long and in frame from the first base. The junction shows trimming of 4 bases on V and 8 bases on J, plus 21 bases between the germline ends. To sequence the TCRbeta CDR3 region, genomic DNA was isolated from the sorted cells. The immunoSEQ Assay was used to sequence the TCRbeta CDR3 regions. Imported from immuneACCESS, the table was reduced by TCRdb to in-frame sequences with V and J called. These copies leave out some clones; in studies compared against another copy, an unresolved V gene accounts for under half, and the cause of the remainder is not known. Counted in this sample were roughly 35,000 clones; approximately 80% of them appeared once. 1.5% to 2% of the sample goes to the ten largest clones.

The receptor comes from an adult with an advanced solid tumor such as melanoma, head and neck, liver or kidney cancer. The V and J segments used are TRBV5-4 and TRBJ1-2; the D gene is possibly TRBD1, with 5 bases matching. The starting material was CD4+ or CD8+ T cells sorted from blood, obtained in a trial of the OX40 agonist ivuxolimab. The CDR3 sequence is CASSPPPEGSGGYTF. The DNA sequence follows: TGTGCCAGCAGCCCTCCCCCCGAGGGGTCCGGCGGCTACACCTTC. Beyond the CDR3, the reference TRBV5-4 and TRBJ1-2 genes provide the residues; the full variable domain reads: ETGVTQSPTHLIKTRGQQVTLRCSSQSGHNTVSWYQQALGQGPQFIFQYYREEENGRGNFPPRFSGLQFPNYSSELNVNALELDDSALYLCASSPPPEGSGGYTFGSGTRLTVV.